The sequence of this T cell receptor (beta chain) was determined in a study of Ad26.COV2.S vaccination and SARS-CoV-2 variants. Study-wide background: Enrollment placed the donor in the COV1001 Ad26.COV2.S trial arm.

Notes on the study in general: People given the vaccine had a wider spike-specific TCR breadth than placebo recipients did.

Indicated treatment: over 15 received Ad26.COV2.S at low or high dose, single or two shots; 5 received placebo; per-sample allocation not given. Day 63 after the first vaccine or placebo injection was the time point for sampling. Whoever gave the sample was an adult aged 18-55 years in Boston. Concerning this clone itself: What it binds is unknown.

With 2 bases removed from V and 2 bases from J, the gap between germline ends came to 14 bases. Germline V gene sequence: CDR1 MNHEY, CDR2 SVGEGT. The CDR3 runs 16 residues. The table came from immunoSEQ multiplex PCR; TCRdb's copy has only in-frame clones and leaves some out. Among hundreds of thousands of clones listed, roughly 91% were seen once. This sample comprised peripheral blood, obtained in a trial of Ad26.COV2.S vaccine versus placebo. The chain is built from TRBV6-2 or TRBV6-3 and TRBJ2-3; D uncertain. This TCR was sampled from a person between 18 and 60 years old who received the Ad26.COV2.S COVID-19 vaccine or a placebo. As DNA, the CDR3 is TGTGCCAGCAGTTACAGCTCATGGGTGGACACAGATACGCAGTATTTT. Translation gives CASSYSSWVDTDTQYF.